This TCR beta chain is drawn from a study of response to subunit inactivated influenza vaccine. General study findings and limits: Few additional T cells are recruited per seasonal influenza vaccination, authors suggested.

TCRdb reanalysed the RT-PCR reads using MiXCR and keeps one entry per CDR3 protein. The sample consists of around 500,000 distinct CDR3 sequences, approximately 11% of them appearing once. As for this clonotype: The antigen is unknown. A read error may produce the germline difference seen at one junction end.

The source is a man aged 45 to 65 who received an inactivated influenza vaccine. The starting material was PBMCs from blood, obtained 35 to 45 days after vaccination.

The CDR3 loop reads CDSRATSGWSDTQYF. The CDR3 nucleotides read TGTGACAGCAGGGCGACTAGCGGGTGGAGCGATACGCAGTATTTT. The chain couples TRBV6-1 to TRBJ2-3; 10 positions agree with TRBD2. CDR3 length equals 15 residues. The germline CDR1 and CDR2 sequences are MNHNS and SASEGT.